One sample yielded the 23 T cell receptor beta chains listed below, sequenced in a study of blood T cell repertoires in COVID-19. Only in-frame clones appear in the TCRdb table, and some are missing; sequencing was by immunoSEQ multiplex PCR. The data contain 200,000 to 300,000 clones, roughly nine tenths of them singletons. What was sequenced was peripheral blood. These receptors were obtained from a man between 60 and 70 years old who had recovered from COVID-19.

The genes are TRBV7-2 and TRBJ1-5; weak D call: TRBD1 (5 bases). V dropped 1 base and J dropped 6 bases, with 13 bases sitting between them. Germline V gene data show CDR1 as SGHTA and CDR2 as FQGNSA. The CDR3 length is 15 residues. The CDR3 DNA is TGTGCCAGCAGCTTAGGAATGCAGGGAGGTCAGCCCCAGCATTTT. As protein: CASSLGMQGGQPQHF.

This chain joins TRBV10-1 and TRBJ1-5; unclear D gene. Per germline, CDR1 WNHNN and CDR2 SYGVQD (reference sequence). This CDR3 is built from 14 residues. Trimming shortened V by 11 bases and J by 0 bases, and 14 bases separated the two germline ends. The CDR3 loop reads CAPLGPYSNQPQHF. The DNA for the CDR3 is TGCGCCCCCCTGGGCCCTTATAGCAATCAGCCCCAGCATTTT.

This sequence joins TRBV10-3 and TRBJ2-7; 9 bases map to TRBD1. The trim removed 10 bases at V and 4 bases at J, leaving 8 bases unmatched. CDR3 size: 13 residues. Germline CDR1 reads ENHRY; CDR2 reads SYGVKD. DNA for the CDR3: TGTGCCACCACCTCGACAGGGGGATACGAGCAGTACTTC. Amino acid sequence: CATTSTGGYEQYF.

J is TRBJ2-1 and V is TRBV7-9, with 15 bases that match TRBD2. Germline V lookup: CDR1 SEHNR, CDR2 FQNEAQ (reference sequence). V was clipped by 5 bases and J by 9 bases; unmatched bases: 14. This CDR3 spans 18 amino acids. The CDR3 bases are TGTGCCAGCAGCGCCTGGACTAGCGGGGGGGCCGGCCTCATTGAGCAGTTCTTC. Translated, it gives CASSAWTSGGAGLIEQFF.

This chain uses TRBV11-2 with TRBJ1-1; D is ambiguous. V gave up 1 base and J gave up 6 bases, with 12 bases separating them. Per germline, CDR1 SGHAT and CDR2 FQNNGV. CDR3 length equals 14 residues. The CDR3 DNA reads TGTGCCAGCAGCTTAGTTGTCTTCCTTTCTGAAGCTTTCTTT. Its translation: CASSLVVFLSEAFF.

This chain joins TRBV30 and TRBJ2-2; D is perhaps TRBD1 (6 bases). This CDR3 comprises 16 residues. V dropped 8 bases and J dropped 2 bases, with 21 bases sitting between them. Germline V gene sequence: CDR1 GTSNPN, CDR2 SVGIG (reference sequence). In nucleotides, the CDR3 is TGTGCCGGGGGCACCGGGCCTACGGAAAACACCGGGGAGCTGTTTTTT. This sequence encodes CAGGTGPTENTGELFF.

Here the CDR3 reads CASSLLVGADTQYF. The CDR3 nucleotides are TGTGCCAGCAGCTTACTTGTCGGGGCAGATACGCAGTATTTT. This chain connects TRBV11-2 to TRBJ2-3; D perhaps matches TRBD2 (5 bases). V was pared by 2 bases and J by 4 bases, with 10 bases between. This CDR3 region has 14 residues. Per germline, CDR1 SGHAT and CDR2 FQNNGV. The full variable domain, rest sourced from reference TRBV11-2 and TRBJ2-3, is EAGVAQSPRYKIIEKRQSVAFWCNPISGHATLYWYQQILGQGPKLLIQFQNNGVVDDSQLPKDRFSAERLKGVDSTLKIQPAKLEDSAVYLCASSLLVGADTQYFGPGTRLTVL.

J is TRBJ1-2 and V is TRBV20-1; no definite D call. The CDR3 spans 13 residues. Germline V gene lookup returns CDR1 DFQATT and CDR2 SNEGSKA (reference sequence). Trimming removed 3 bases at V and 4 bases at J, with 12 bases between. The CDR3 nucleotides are TGCAGTGCTAGTCCCCGGGGAGGCTATGGCTACACCTTC. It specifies CSASPRGGYGYTF.

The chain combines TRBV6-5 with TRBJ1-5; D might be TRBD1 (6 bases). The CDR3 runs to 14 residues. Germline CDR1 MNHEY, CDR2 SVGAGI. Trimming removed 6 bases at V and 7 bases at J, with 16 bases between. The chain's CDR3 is CASSTRAGDQPQHF. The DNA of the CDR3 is TGTGCCAGCAGCACCCGGGCAGGGGACCAGCCCCAGCATTTT.

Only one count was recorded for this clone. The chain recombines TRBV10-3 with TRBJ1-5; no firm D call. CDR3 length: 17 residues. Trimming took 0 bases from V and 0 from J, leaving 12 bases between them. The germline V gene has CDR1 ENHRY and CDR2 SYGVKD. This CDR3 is CAISESLGRNSNQPQHF. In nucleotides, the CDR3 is TGTGCCATCAGTGAGTCGCTGGGGAGGAATAGCAATCAGCCCCAGCATTTT.

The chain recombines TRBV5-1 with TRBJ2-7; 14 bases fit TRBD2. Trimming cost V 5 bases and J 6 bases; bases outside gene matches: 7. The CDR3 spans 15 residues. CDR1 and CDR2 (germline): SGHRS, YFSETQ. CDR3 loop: CASRSGLAGGGEQYF. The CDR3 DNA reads TGCGCCAGCAGATCCGGACTAGCGGGGGGAGGCGAGCAGTACTTC.

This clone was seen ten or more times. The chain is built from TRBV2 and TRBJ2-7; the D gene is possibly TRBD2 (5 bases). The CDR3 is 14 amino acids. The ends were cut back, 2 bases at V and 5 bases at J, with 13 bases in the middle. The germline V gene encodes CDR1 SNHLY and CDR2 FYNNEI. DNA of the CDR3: TGTGCCAGCAGTGAATTTGGGAGTCCCAACGAGCAGTACGTC. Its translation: CASSEFGSPNEQYV.

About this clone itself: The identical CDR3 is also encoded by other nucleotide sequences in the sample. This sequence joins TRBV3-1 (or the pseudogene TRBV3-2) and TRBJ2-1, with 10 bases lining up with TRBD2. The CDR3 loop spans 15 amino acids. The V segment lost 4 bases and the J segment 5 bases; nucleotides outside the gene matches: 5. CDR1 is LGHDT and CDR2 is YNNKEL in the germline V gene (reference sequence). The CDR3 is CASSPPSGGHNEQFF. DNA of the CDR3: TGTGCCAGCAGCCCTCCTAGCGGGGGACACAATGAGCAGTTCTTC.

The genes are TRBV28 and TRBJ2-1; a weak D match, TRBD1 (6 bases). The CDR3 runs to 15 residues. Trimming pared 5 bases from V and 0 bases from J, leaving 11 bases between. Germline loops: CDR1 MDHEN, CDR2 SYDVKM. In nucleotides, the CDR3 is TGTGCCAGCAGTCAGGACAGCAGCTCCTACAATGAGCAGTTCTTC. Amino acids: CASSQDSSSYNEQFF. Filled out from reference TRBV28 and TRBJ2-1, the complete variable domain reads DVKVTQSSRYLVKRTGEKVFLECVQDMDHENMFWYRQDPGLGLRLIYFSYDVKMKEKGDIPEGYSVSREKKERFSLILESASTNQTSMYLCASSQDSSSYNEQFFGPGTRLTVL.

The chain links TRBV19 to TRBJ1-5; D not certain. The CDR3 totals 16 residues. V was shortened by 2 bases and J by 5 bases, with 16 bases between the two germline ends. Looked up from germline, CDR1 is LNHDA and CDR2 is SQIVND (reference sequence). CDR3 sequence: CASSINGRGRDQPQHF. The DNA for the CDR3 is TGTGCCAGTAGTATAAACGGACGGGGTCGGGATCAGCCCCAGCATTTT.

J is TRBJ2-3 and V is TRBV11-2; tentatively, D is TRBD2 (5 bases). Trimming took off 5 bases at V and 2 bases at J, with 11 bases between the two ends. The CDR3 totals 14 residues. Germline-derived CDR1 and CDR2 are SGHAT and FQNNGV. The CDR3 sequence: CASSVGDFTDTQYF. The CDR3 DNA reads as TGTGCCAGCAGCGTCGGGGATTTCACAGATACGCAGTATTTT. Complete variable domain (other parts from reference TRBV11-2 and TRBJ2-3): EAGVAQSPRYKIIEKRQSVAFWCNPISGHATLYWYQQILGQGPKLLIQFQNNGVVDDSQLPKDRFSAERLKGVDSTLKIQPAKLEDSAVYLCASSVGDFTDTQYFGPGTRLTVL.

DNA for the CDR3: TGTGCCAGCAGGCCACAGGGTTATAATTCACCCCTCCACTTT. Protein sequence: CASRPQGYNSPLHF. The genes are TRBV27 and TRBJ1-6; possible D gene TRBD1, 6 bases. Germline values: CDR1 MNHEY, CDR2 SMNVEV (reference sequence). This CDR3 is 14 amino acids long. With 6 bases removed from V and 4 bases from J, the gap between germline ends came to 10 bases.

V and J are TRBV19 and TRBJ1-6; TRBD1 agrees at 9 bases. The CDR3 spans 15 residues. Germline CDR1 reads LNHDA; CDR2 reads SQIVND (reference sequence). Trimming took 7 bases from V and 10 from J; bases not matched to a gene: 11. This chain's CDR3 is CASNLRGQGISPLHF. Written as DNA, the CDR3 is TGTGCCAGTAACCTAAGGGGACAGGGAATCTCACCCCTCCACTTT.

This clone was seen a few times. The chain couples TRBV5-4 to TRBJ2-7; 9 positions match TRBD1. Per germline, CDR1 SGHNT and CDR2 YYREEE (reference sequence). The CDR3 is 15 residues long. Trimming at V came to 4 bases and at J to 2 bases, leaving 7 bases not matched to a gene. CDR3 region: CASSGGTGHTYEQYF. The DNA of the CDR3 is TGTGCCAGCAGCGGGGGGACAGGGCACACCTACGAGCAGTACTTC.

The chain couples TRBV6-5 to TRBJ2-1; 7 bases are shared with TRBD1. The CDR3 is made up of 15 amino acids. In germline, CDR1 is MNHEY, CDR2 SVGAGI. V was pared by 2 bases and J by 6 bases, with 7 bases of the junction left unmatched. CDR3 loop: CASSYQGTVGNEQFF. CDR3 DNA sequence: TGTGCCAGCAGTTACCAAGGGACAGTCGGCAATGAGCAGTTCTTC.

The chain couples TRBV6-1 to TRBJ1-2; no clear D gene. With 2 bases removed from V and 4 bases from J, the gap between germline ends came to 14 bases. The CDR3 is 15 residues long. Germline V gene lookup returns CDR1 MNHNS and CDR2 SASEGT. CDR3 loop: CASSESDGKSYGYTF. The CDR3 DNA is TGTGCCAGCAGTGAAAGCGACGGCAAGTCCTATGGCTACACCTTC.

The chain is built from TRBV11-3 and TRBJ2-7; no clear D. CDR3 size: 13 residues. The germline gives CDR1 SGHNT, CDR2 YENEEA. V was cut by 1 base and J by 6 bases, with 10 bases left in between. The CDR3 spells CASSLVFGGEQYF. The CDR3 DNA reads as TGTGCCAGCAGCTTAGTTTTCGGTGGCGAGCAGTACTTC.

In nucleotides, the CDR3 is TGTGCCAGCAGCGCCAACCTAAACACCGGGGAGCTGTTTTTT. Translated: CASSANLNTGELFF. V and J are TRBV9 and TRBJ2-2, with D hard to call. Germline CDR1 reads SGDLS; CDR2 reads YYNGEE. The V end lost 3 bases, the J end lost 2 bases, and 8 bases lay between the germline ends. The CDR3 covers 14 residues.